Listed below are T cell receptor beta chains from one sample, sequenced in a study of T cells in Graves' hyperthyroidism and ophthalmopathy. TCRdb fed the multiplex PCR reads into MiXCR, producing one record per CDR3 protein. The sample contains hundreds of thousands of distinct CDR3 sequences, about a sixth of which appear only once. Source material: blood. These TCRs come from a woman aged 18-35 years with Graves' hyperthyroidism. Each CDR3 is given with its conserved first and last residue. A D gene is named only where the DNA matches it firmly. Only part of the rows carry a size: once, few, many, or a class if the clone is expanded.

size: -; J: TRBJ2-6; D: -; V: TRBV20-1; CDR3: CSARGQSSGANVLTF; DNA: TGCAGTGCTAGGGGACAAAGCTCTGGGGCCAACGTCCTGACTTTC
size: many; J: TRBJ2-7; D: -; V: TRBV28; CDR3: CASSSGSLWEQYF; DNA: TGTGCCAGCAGTAGCGGCAGCCTGTGGGAGCAGTACTTC
size: -; J: TRBJ1-5; D: -; V: TRBV6-2/TRBV6-3; CDR3: CASSLAGGEQPQHF; DNA: TGTGCCAGCAGTCTAGCGGGGGGGGAACAGCCCCAGCATTTT
size: -; J: TRBJ1-4; D: -; V: TRBV2; CDR3: CASSPAGAGNEKLFF; DNA: TGTGCCAGCAGTCCGGCGGGGGCGGGTAATGAAAAACTGTTTTTT
size: many; J: TRBJ1-4; D: -; V: TRBV20-1; CDR3: CSARPLTNEKLFF; DNA: TGCAGTGCTAGGCCGCTGACTAATGAAAAACTGTTTTTT
size: -; J: TRBJ2-2; D: -; V: TRBV14; CDR3: CASSSSYRGANTGELFF; DNA: TGTGCCAGCAGCTCATCGTATCGGGGAGCGAACACCGGGGAGCTGTTTTTT
size: -; J: TRBJ1-4; D: -; V: TRBV7-2; CDR3: CASSLAPARTEKLFF; DNA: TGTGCCAGCAGCTTAGCGCCGGCCAGGACTGAAAAACTGTTTTTT
size: -; J: TRBJ2-3; D: TRBD2; V: TRBV7-3; CDR3: CASSLGGRPDTQYF; DNA: TGTGCCAGCAGCTTGGGCGGGAGGCCAGATACGCAGTATTTT
size: many; J: TRBJ2-3; D: -; V: TRBV12-3/TRBV12-4; CDR3: CASSFGSETDTQYF; DNA: TGTGCCAGCAGTTTTGGGTCTGAAACAGATACGCAGTATTTT
size: many; J: TRBJ2-6; D: -; V: TRBV6-6; CDR3: CASSYSGGPKGANVLTF; DNA: TGTGCCAGCAGTTACTCGGGGGGGCCGAAAGGGGCCAACGTCCTGACTTTC
size: -; J: TRBJ2-1; D: -; V: TRBV29-1; CDR3: CSGGVSSYNEQFF; DNA: TGCAGCGGGGGTGTTAGCTCCTACAATGAGCAGTTCTTC
size: many; J: TRBJ2-1; D: -; V: TRBV3-1; CDR3: CASSLALGGANEQFF; DNA: TGTGCCAGCAGCCTCGCGCTAGGGGGAGCCAATGAGCAGTTCTTC
size: many; J: TRBJ2-1; D: TRBD2; V: TRBV6-2/TRBV6-3; CDR3: CASSYVAGAYNEQFF; DNA: TGTGCCAGCAGTTACGTAGCGGGGGCCTACAATGAGCAGTTCTTC
size: -; J: TRBJ2-3; D: TRBD2; V: TRBV20-1; CDR3: CSALLLSGSADTQYF; DNA: TGCAGTGCTCTCCTTCTCAGCGGGAGTGCAGATACGCAGTATTTT
size: -; J: TRBJ1-2; D: -; V: TRBV19; CDR3: CASSIFWGDFFDGYTF; DNA: TGTGCCAGTAGTATATTCTGGGGCGACTTTTTCGATGGCTACACCTTC
size: -; J: TRBJ2-5; D: TRBD1; V: TRBV19; CDR3: CASKRDREGETQYF; DNA: TGTGCCAGTAAAAGGGACAGGGAGGGGGAGACCCAGTACTTC
size: -; J: TRBJ2-1; D: -; V: TRBV7-3; CDR3: CASSLTTLDEQFF; DNA: TGTGCCAGCAGCTTAACTACCTTAGATGAGCAGTTCTTC
size: many; J: TRBJ2-7; D: -; V: TRBV12-3/TRBV12-4; CDR3: CASSSPRTEAYEQYF; DNA: TGTGCCAGCAGTTCCCCCAGGACAGAGGCCTACGAGCAGTACTTC
size: few; J: TRBJ2-5; D: TRBD1; V: TRBV4-3; CDR3: CASSELTGGGETQYF; DNA: TGCGCCAGCAGCGAATTAACAGGGGGCGGAGAGACCCAGTACTTC
size: many; J: TRBJ2-7; D: -; V: TRBV28; CDR3: CASSQTANFYEQYF; DNA: TGTGCCAGCAGTCAGACAGCTAATTTCTACGAGCAGTACTTC
size: -; J: TRBJ1-5; D: -; V: TRBV19; CDR3: CASSRVRADGNQPQHF; DNA: TGTGCCAGTAGTAGAGTCAGGGCTGACGGCAATCAGCCCCAGCATTTT
size: -; J: TRBJ2-1; D: TRBD2; V: TRBV19; CDR3: CATSTSGGAGSYNEQFF; DNA: TGTGCCACCTCAACTAGCGGGGGGGCCGGCTCCTACAATGAGCAGTTCTTC
size: many; J: TRBJ2-1; D: TRBD2; V: TRBV11-2; CDR3: CASSSGTSGRFSEQFF; DNA: TGTGCCAGCAGCTCCGGGACTAGCGGGAGGTTCTCTGAGCAGTTCTTC
size: many; J: TRBJ2-7; D: TRBD1; V: TRBV18; CDR3: CASSPLPGTASYEQYF; DNA: TGTGCCAGCTCACCTCTACCCGGGACAGCGAGCTACGAGCAGTACTTC
size: -; J: TRBJ2-1; D: -; V: TRBV9; CDR3: CASSVEPESSYNEQFF; DNA: TGTGCCAGCAGCGTAGAGCCCGAGAGCTCCTACAATGAGCAGTTCTTC
size: many; J: TRBJ2-1; D: TRBD2; V: TRBV20-1; CDR3: CSASFFAGGYNEQFF; DNA: TGCAGTGCTAGTTTCTTTGCGGGAGGGTACAATGAGCAGTTCTTC
size: few; J: TRBJ2-2; D: TRBD1; V: TRBV7-6; CDR3: CASSSLRPDRATGELFF; DNA: TGTGCCAGCAGCTCACTTAGACCGGACAGGGCGACCGGGGAGCTGTTTTTT
size: -; J: TRBJ2-4; D: TRBD2; V: TRBV12-3/TRBV12-4; CDR3: CASSFGLAVNEYF; DNA: TGTGCCAGCAGTTTTGGACTAGCGGTGAATGAGTACTTC
size: many; J: TRBJ2-3; D: -; V: TRBV5-1; CDR3: CASSPEAGVDTQYF; DNA: TGCGCCAGCAGCCCTGAAGCGGGCGTAGATACGCAGTATTTT
size: many; J: TRBJ2-3; D: -; V: TRBV13; CDR3: CASSLFGSWVADTQYF; DNA: TGTGCCAGCAGCCTCTTCGGTAGCTGGGTAGCAGATACGCAGTATTTT
size: many; J: TRBJ2-5; D: TRBD2; V: TRBV20-1; CDR3: CSARDLAGVGQETQYF; DNA: TGCAGTGCTAGAGATCTGGCGGGAGTAGGGCAAGAGACCCAGTACTTC
size: many; J: TRBJ2-7; D: TRBD1; V: TRBV20-1; CDR3: CSATSLRTGGLSYEQYF; DNA: TGCAGTGCAACGTCCCTCCGGACAGGTGGCCTCTCCTACGAGCAGTACTTC
size: -; J: TRBJ2-3; D: TRBD2; V: TRBV2; CDR3: CASNRLAGGVDTQYF; DNA: TGTGCCAGCAATAGACTAGCGGGAGGTGTAGATACGCAGTATTTT
size: -; J: TRBJ2-5; D: TRBD2; V: TRBV11-2; CDR3: CASSLQLAQETQYF; DNA: TGTGCCAGCAGCTTACAACTAGCGCAAGAGACCCAGTACTTC
size: many; J: TRBJ1-1; D: TRBD1; V: TRBV6-1; CDR3: CASNQDRGAEAFF; DNA: TGTGCCAGCAACCAAGACAGGGGTGCTGAAGCTTTCTTT
size: few; J: TRBJ1-1; D: -; V: TRBV6-2/TRBV6-3; CDR3: CASSSHTYTEAFF; DNA: TGTGCCAGCAGTTCTCACACATACACTGAAGCTTTCTTT
size: -; J: TRBJ2-2; D: TRBD2; V: TRBV4-3; CDR3: CASSQVTSGGRTGELFF; DNA: TGCGCCAGCAGCCAAGTGACTAGCGGGGGACGCACCGGGGAGCTGTTTTTT
size: few; J: TRBJ2-5; D: TRBD1; V: TRBV7-9; CDR3: CASSLVGTGRETQYF; DNA: TGTGCCAGCAGCTTAGTCGGGACAGGGAGAGAGACCCAGTACTTC
size: -; J: TRBJ2-2; D: TRBD2; V: TRBV7-2; CDR3: CASRLGGLAGGTGELFF; DNA: TGTGCCAGCAGGCTAGGGGGACTAGCGGGAGGCACCGGGGAGCTGTTTTTT
size: -; J: TRBJ2-3; D: TRBD2; V: TRBV7-9; CDR3: CASSQSRLAGGSTDTQYF; DNA: TGTGCCAGCAGCCAGAGCCGACTAGCGGGGGGGAGCACAGATACGCAGTATTTT
size: many; J: TRBJ1-1; D: -; V: TRBV12-5; CDR3: CASGLDIPTEAFF; DNA: TGTGCTAGTGGTTTGGACATACCTACTGAAGCTTTCTTT
size: many; J: TRBJ2-7; D: TRBD1; V: TRBV24-1; CDR3: CATSDTTGVSSEQYF; DNA: TGTGCCACCAGTGACACGACAGGGGTGAGTTCCGAGCAGTACTTC
size: -; J: TRBJ2-2; D: -; V: TRBV3-1; CDR3: CASSQVGHLNTGELFF; DNA: TGTGCCAGCAGCCAAGTAGGGCACCTCAACACCGGGGAGCTGTTTTTT
size: many; J: TRBJ2-7; D: TRBD1; V: TRBV2; CDR3: CASRAGTVPYEQYF; DNA: TGTGCCAGCAGAGCCGGGACAGTCCCCTACGAGCAGTACTTC